The entry below describes one T cell receptor (beta chain). This sample is part of a study of CD8 T cells in Susac syndrome. Random hexamers were used to reverse transcribe the RNA input (roughly 0.5 to 1 ug). In TCRdb, the immunoSEQ multiplex PCR reads were re-called with MiXCR into one record per CDR3 protein. The sample lists roughly 200,000 distinct CDR3 sequences; roughly 94% were seen once. The sequence derives from a human donor with Susac syndrome. The sample taken for sequencing was CD4+ T cells from PBMCs.

The CDR3 DNA follows: TGCAGCGTTAGAGGAGCGGCCGGAAACACCATATATTTT. Amino acids: CSVRGAAGNTIYF. The genes are TRBV29-1 and TRBJ1-3; D is uncertain. The CDR3 runs 13 residues. Trimming removed 5 bases at V and 4 bases at J, with 12 bases between. Germline V gives CDR1 SQVTM, CDR2 ANQGSEA.